This TCR beta chain was identified in a study of T cell responses to AZD1222 COVID-19 vaccine. Study results and limitations: In a largely white British group with more females than males, clonal diversity was possibly underestimated. When two AZD1222 doses had been given, Spike-specific TCR breadth and depth rose. Repertoires were sampled only after the peak T cell response.

Germline CDR1 and CDR2: MNHEY and SVGEGT. This CDR3 spans 15 amino acids. The junction had 7 bases not matched to a gene; V was cut back by 5 bases and J by 5 bases. For this clone: Antigen unknown.

TCRdb's table, derived via immunoSEQ multiplex PCR, lists solely in-frame clones and lacks some. The sample yields about 120,000 clones, around 84% seen once. The receptor comes from an adult who received the AZD1222 COVID-19 vaccine. The chain uses TRBV6-2 or TRBV6-3 and TRBJ1-5, with TRBD1 identical over 9 bases. The sequenced sample was peripheral blood, obtained 28 days after the second AZD1222 dose. DNA of the CDR3: TGTGCCAGCAGTCGACAGGGGGTTCAGGATCAGCCCCAGCATTTT. This sequence encodes CASSRQGVQDQPQHF.